Each of the 25 T cell receptor beta chains below was sequenced from the same sample in a study of blood T cell repertoires in COVID-19. Sequencing used immunoSEQ multiplex PCR; TCRdb keeps in-frame clones, though not all of them. This table has about 270,000 clones, roughly 88% appearing once. What was sequenced was PBMCs or T cells enriched from blood (not recorded which). The receptors stem from a woman in her thirties or forties with acute COVID-19.

The rearrangement links TRBV9 to TRBJ1-2; 9 nucleotides agree with TRBD1. After removal of 1 base from V and 3 bases from J, the junction contained 7 bases not matched to a gene. CDR1 is SGDLS and CDR2 is YYNGEE in the germline V gene. The CDR3 is 16 residues long. CDR3 loop: CASSVYSGQGYYGYTF. The CDR3 bases are TGTGCCAGCAGCGTATACTCGGGACAGGGCTACTATGGCTACACCTTC.

J is TRBJ1-3 and V is TRBV30, with D perhaps TRBD1 (6 bases). Germline loops: CDR1 GTSNPN, CDR2 SVGIG (reference sequence). Trimming shortened V by 1 base and J by 3 bases, and 19 bases separated the two germline ends. The CDR3 is made up of 17 amino acids. This CDR3 reads CAWSGGEGGSFGNTIYF. CDR3 in DNA: TGTGCCTGGAGTGGAGGGGAGGGGGGATCGTTTGGAAACACCATATATTTT.

The chain combines TRBV30 with TRBJ2-1; D is perhaps TRBD2 (5 bases). V lost 1 base and J lost 10, with 14 bases in between. This CDR3 comprises 13 residues. CDR1 and CDR2 (germline): GTSNPN, SVGIG (reference sequence). The CDR3 is CAWSAQAESEQFF. In nucleotides, the CDR3 is TGTGCCTGGAGTGCCCAAGCGGAGAGCGAGCAGTTCTTC. The whole variable domain, remainder taken from reference TRBV30 and TRBJ2-1, is SQTIHQWPATLVQPVGSPLSLECTVEGTSNPNLYWYRQAAGRGLQLLFYSVGIGQISSEVPQNLSASRPQDRQFILSSKKLLLSDSGFYLCAWSAQAESEQFFGPGTRLTVL.

V gene TRBV29-1 combines with J gene TRBJ1-1; D may be TRBD1 (5 bases). CDR1 and CDR2 from the germline V gene are SQVTM and ANQGSEA. The CDR3 length is 11 residues. This CDR3 reads CSSRVDTEAFF. The DNA of the CDR3 is TGCAGTTCCAGGGTAGACACTGAAGCTTTCTTT.

This chain links TRBV29-1 with TRBJ2-7; weak D call: TRBD1 (5 bases). The V gene lost 5 bases and the J gene lost 1 base, with 9 bases spanning the gap. This CDR3 has 12 residues. Germline CDR1 and CDR2: SQVTM and ANQGSEA. CDR3 amino acids: CSVFQGSYEQYF. The CDR3, as DNA: TGCAGCGTTTTCCAGGGTTCCTACGAGCAGTACTTC.

The chain carries TRBV6-5 and TRBJ2-7, with D perhaps matching TRBD2 (7 bases). V lost 0 bases and J lost 5, with 14 bases in between. This CDR3 is built from 15 residues. Germline CDR1 MNHEY, CDR2 SVGAGI. The CDR3 region has the DNA TGTGCCAGCAGTTACTCGGGCGCGGGGGCCAACGAGCAGTACTTC. As protein: CASSYSGAGANEQYF.

This chain connects TRBV2 to TRBJ1-4, with D perhaps TRBD1 (5 bases). CDR1 is SNHLY, CDR2 FYNNEI, per germline. With 5 bases removed from V and 3 bases from J, the gap between germline ends came to 16 bases. CDR3 length equals 16 residues. The CDR3 reads CASSQFRTTANEKLFF. CDR3 sequence (DNA): TGTGCCAGCAGTCAGTTTAGGACAACCGCTAATGAAAAACTGTTTTTT.

V gene TRBV19 combines with J gene TRBJ1-3; TRBD1 matches at 7 bases. J was trimmed by 3 bases and V by 6 bases; bases with no gene match: 2. Looked up from germline, CDR1 is LNHDA and CDR2 is SQIVND (reference sequence). The CDR3 totals 13 residues. CDR3: CASRAGGGNTIYF. The CDR3 nucleotides read TGTGCCAGTAGAGCAGGGGGTGGAAACACCATATATTTT.

The chain combines TRBV18 with TRBJ2-7; TRBD1 matches 11 bases. The CDR3 contains 16 residues. In germline, CDR1 is KGHSH, CDR2 LQKENI. V was clipped by 5 bases and J by 0 bases; unmatched bases: 6. The CDR3 here is CASSTGDRGSSYEQYF. The CDR3 DNA reads TGTGCCAGCTCAACAGGGGACAGGGGGAGCTCCTACGAGCAGTACTTC.

This clone has more than one count but fewer than ten. The V call is TRBV19, the J call TRBJ1-6; possibly TRBD1 for D (5 bases). Germline V gives CDR1 LNHDA, CDR2 SQIVND (reference sequence). The CDR3 runs to 15 residues. Trimming removed 3 bases at V and 14 bases at J, with 20 bases between. The CDR3 sequence: CASSMEGLGPFTLHF. In DNA form, the CDR3 reads TGTGCCAGTAGTATGGAGGGGCTGGGACCATTCACCCTCCACTTT.

This chain joins TRBV11-3 and TRBJ2-7; maybe TRBD1 (5 bases). The V and J ends lost 1 base and 7 bases respectively, with 11 bases between them. In germline, CDR1 is SGHNT, CDR2 YENEEA. The CDR3 is 13 residues long. CDR3 nucleotides: TGTGCCAGCAGCTTAGGCAGGGATAGGGAGCAGTACTTC. Translated: CASSLGRDREQYF.

The CDR3 sequence: CATSRQGVDEQFF. CDR3 sequence (DNA): TGTGCCACCAGTCGACAGGGTGTCGATGAGCAGTTCTTC. The J gene is TRBJ2-1, the V gene TRBV24-1; TRBD1 agrees at 7 bases. J lost 8 bases, V lost 6 bases, and 6 bases had no gene match. The CDR3 is 13 residues long. The germline V gene has CDR1 KGHDR and CDR2 SFDVKD.

This clone was counted a few times. V and J are TRBV6-5 and TRBJ1-2, with D unclear. The CDR3 has 13 residues. Germline loops: CDR1 MNHEY, CDR2 SVGAGI. With 6 bases removed from V and 7 bases from J, the gap between germline ends came to 15 bases. This CDR3 is CASRRILLGGYTF. CDR3 coding DNA: TGTGCCAGCAGAAGGATACTCCTAGGTGGCTACACCTTC.

The chain is built from TRBV4-1 and TRBJ2-1; unclear D gene. The V gene lost 5 bases and the J gene lost 4 bases, with 15 bases spanning the gap. Germline V gives CDR1 MGHRA, CDR2 YSYEKL. The CDR3 totals 15 residues. CDR3 region: CASSEGRFFYNEQFF. The CDR3 DNA follows: TGCGCCAGCAGCGAAGGCCGGTTTTTTTACAATGAGCAGTTCTTC.

The chain joins TRBV7-6 to TRBJ2-1; weak D call: TRBD2 (6 bases). Germline V CDR1 and CDR2: SGHVS, FNYEAQ. Trimming shortened V by 8 bases and J by 11 bases, and 16 bases separated the two germline ends. The CDR3 length is 12 residues. The CDR3 loop is CASSSAGLKQFF. The CDR3 region has the DNA TGTGCCAGCTCGTCTGCGGGATTGAAGCAGTTCTTC.

The V call is TRBV7-8, the J call TRBJ1-3; no definite D call. The CDR3 is 14 amino acids. The germline V and J ends were trimmed by 1 base and 0 bases, with 4 bases remaining between them. CDR1 and CDR2 (germline): SGHVS, FQNEAQ. The CDR3 here is CASSLVGSGNTIYF. In DNA form, the CDR3 reads TGTGCCAGCAGCTTAGTCGGCTCTGGAAACACCATATATTTT.

This chain uses TRBV28 with TRBJ1-1, with 8 bases fitting TRBD1. This CDR3 region has 15 residues. J was trimmed by 2 bases and V by 1 base; bases with no gene match: 3. The germline CDR1 and CDR2 sequences are MDHEN and SYDVKM. Here the CDR3 reads CASSLSGQANTEAFF. The CDR3 bases are TGTGCCAGCAGTTTATCGGGACAGGCTAACACTGAAGCTTTCTTT.

The chain uses TRBV5-1 and TRBJ1-2; D perhaps matches TRBD1 (5 bases). The CDR3 totals 13 residues. Germline CDR1 reads SGHRS; CDR2 reads YFSETQ. The germline V and J ends were trimmed by 4 bases and 5 bases, with 12 bases remaining between them. The CDR3 loop is CASSGGQEYGYTF. For the CDR3, the DNA is TGCGCCAGCAGCGGCGGACAAGAATATGGCTACACCTTC.

In its sample, this clone was seen once. This chain uses TRBV5-1 with TRBJ2-7; D possibly corresponds to TRBD2 (7 bases). CDR1 and CDR2 (germline): SGHRS, YFSETQ. The length of the CDR3 is 17 residues. The V gene lost 4 bases and the J gene lost 7 bases, with 27 bases spanning the gap. CDR3 region: CASSPRVQERGAREQYF. DNA of the CDR3: TGCGCCAGCAGCCCGCGGGTCCAGGAACGGGGGGCTAGGGAGCAGTACTTC.

The chain is built from TRBV4-2 and TRBJ2-1, with TRBD2 identical over 7 bases. The CDR3 length is 16 residues. The junction had 9 bases not matched to a gene; V was cut back by 1 base and J by 6 bases. CDR1 is LGHNA and CDR2 is YNFKEQ in the germline V gene. The CDR3 spells CASSQAGTTWPNEQFF. CDR3 DNA: TGTGCCAGCAGCCAAGCCGGGACTACATGGCCCAATGAGCAGTTCTTC.

The chain carries TRBV29-1 and TRBJ2-2; 7 positions match TRBD2. The trim removed 1 base at V and 4 bases at J, leaving 6 bases unmatched. This CDR3 has 15 amino acids. CDR1 and CDR2 (germline): SQVTM, ANQGSEA. CDR3 in DNA: TGCAGCGTTGAAGTAGCGGGTCGGGGCACCGGGGAGCTGTTTTTT. Amino acid sequence: CSVEVAGRGTGELFF.

This clone was seen only once. The identical CDR3 is also encoded by other nucleotide sequences in the sample. V gene TRBV7-9 combines with J gene TRBJ1-1; D may be TRBD1 (6 bases). The CDR3 totals 14 residues. The germline V gene encodes CDR1 SEHNR and CDR2 FQNEAQ (reference sequence). Trimming took off 1 base at V and 3 bases at J, with 9 bases between the two ends. The CDR3 here is CASSLVGGDTEAFF. Written as DNA, the CDR3 is TGTGCCAGCAGCTTAGTTGGGGGCGACACTGAAGCTTTCTTT.

The chain has TRBV19 and TRBJ1-2; 11 bases map to TRBD1. CDR1 and CDR2 (germline): LNHDA, SQIVND (reference sequence). CDR3 length: 18 residues. V was clipped by 3 bases and J by 3 bases; unmatched bases: 12. The CDR3: CASSMGTGGSATYYGYTF. The DNA for the CDR3 is TGTGCCAGTAGTATGGGGACAGGGGGTTCCGCCACCTACTATGGCTACACCTTC.

The genes are TRBV10-3 and TRBJ1-2; 7 bases match TRBD1. The V gene's germline CDR1 is ENHRY and CDR2 SYGVKD. V trimming: 2 bases; J trimming: 8 bases; junction bases outside the gene matches: 8. The CDR3 consists of 14 residues. The CDR3 reads CAISEPTGLWGYTF. The CDR3 DNA is TGTGCCATCAGTGAGCCGACAGGGCTCTGGGGCTACACCTTC.

The genes are TRBV13 and TRBJ2-5; 8 nucleotides line up with TRBD2. Per germline, CDR1 PRHDT and CDR2 FYEKMQ (reference sequence). Trimming at V came to 9 bases and at J to 2 bases, leaving 11 bases not matched to a gene. This CDR3 contains 15 residues. CDR3 residues: CASTSSGRRQETQYF. The CDR3 DNA is TGTGCCAGTACTTCTAGCGGGCGTCGACAAGAGACCCAGTACTTC.